This T cell receptor beta chain appears in the sequencing data of a study of blood T cell repertoires in COVID-19. Source study methods: Estimation of nucleated cell counts relied on the amplification of reference gene primers. Profiling relied on immunoSEQ multiplex PCR, and the TCRdb table lists in-frame clones only, not all of them. That table is the source of V, J and clone size, and D and trimming were worked out from the DNA. Among about 180,000 clones listed, 88% were seen once. In germline, CDR1 is LNHDA, CDR2 SQIVND (reference sequence). The length of the CDR3 is 14 residues. V gave up 8 bases and J gave up 0 bases; unmatched junction bases: 2.

This receptor was identified in a woman between 25 and 40 years old with acute or convalescent COVID-19. This sequence joins TRBV19 and TRBJ2-2, with 8 bases fitting TRBD1. Material for sequencing was peripheral blood. CDR3 loop: CASAGQANTGELFF. CDR3 sequence (DNA): TGTGCCAGTGCGGGACAGGCGAACACCGGGGAGCTGTTTTTT.